This T cell receptor (beta chain) was obtained from a study of T cells in Graves' hyperthyroidism and ophthalmopathy. Amplified TCR beta CDR3 regions derived from RNA transcripts. The HTBI set primed first-round TCR CDR3 RT-PCR. TCRdb used MiXCR to reprocess the multiplex PCR reads, holding one entry per CDR3 protein. The sample holds approximately 260,000 distinct CDR3 sequences, around 15% seen once. This clonotype has at least ten counts. V lost 3 bases, J lost 6 bases, and 18 bases lay in between. The CDR3 length is 16 residues. Germline assignment: CDR1 SGHAT and CDR2 FQNNGV. Hyperthyroidism was newly diagnosed in patients aged 18 to 65 (duration under 2 months). Predating any ophthalmopathy symptoms, the blood sample was taken at first hyperthyroidism diagnosis.

The sequence was obtained from a woman aged 45 to 65 with Graves' hyperthyroidism that later progressed to Graves' ophthalmopathy. The J gene is TRBJ2-1, the V gene TRBV11-2, with D tentatively TRBD2 (5 bases). The sequenced sample was blood. In DNA form, the CDR3 reads TGTGCCAGCAGCTTCCGATCGGCTAGCAGTCTCAATGAGCAGTTCTTC. Translated: CASSFRSASSLNEQFF.